The entry that follows covers one T cell receptor beta chain sequence. These data are taken from a study of blood T cell repertoires in COVID-19. Study information: The study drew acute and convalescent COVID-19 samples from the United States, Italy and Spain.

Trimming at V came to 6 bases and at J to 12 bases, leaving 18 bases not matched to a gene. The CDR3 consists of 15 residues. The germline gives CDR1 SGHRS, CDR2 YFSETQ. The assay was immunoSEQ multiplex PCR, and TCRdb's table has in-frame clones only and misses some. The table lists approximately 150,000 clones, roughly 80% of them singletons. This clonotype originated in a man between 60 and 70 years old with acute or convalescent COVID-19. The chain has TRBV5-1 and TRBJ2-1, with TRBD1 matching over 7 bases. Specimen: peripheral blood. CDR3 coding DNA: TGCGCCAGCACCCCCCCCGGGACAGCCCTAGGTAGGCAGTTCTTC. The encoded protein is CASTPPGTALGRQFF.